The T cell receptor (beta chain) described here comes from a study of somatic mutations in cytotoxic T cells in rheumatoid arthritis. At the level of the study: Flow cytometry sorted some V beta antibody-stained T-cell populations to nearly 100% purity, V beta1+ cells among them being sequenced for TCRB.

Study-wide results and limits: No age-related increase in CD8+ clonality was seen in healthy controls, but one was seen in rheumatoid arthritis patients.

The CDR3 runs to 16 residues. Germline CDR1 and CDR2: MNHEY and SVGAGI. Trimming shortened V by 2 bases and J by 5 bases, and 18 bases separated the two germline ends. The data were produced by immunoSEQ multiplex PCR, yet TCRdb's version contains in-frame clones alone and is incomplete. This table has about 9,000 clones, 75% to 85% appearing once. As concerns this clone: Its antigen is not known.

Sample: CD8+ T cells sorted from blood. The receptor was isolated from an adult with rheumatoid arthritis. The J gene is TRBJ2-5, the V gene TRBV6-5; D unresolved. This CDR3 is CASSYSQQLFGETQYF. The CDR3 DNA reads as TGTGCCAGCAGTTACAGTCAACAGTTATTCGGGGAGACCCAGTACTTC.